This T cell receptor beta chain emerged from a study of cytomegalovirus exposure and HLA in healthy donors. Study results and limitations: TCR beta sequences reportedly predicted most subjects' HLA-A and HLA-B alleles accurately. A later analysis showed that HLA-associated TCR beta chains had undergone more clonal expansion than equally common others. Cytomegalovirus-associated TCR beta chains were listed, numbering over 150. The analysis excluded some indistinguishable V segments, including TRBV6-2 and TRBV6-3.

Germline-derived CDR1 and CDR2 are SGHNT and YYREEE (reference sequence). This CDR3 contains 14 residues. Trimming took off 0 bases at V and 5 bases at J, with 9 bases between the two ends. The study ran its PCR with 60 Vbeta and 13 Jbeta primers. Produced via immunoSEQ multiplex PCR; TCRdb's table is partial and in-frame only. The table shows around 150,000 clones, with around 80% occurring only once. To note about this clone: No antigen is known for it.

Material for sequencing was PBMCs. The TCR sequence derives from a man aged 18 to 35 in good health and CMV-seropositive. The chain has TRBV5-4 and TRBJ2-1; D remains unclear. The CDR3 region is CASSLASPDNEQFF. Written as DNA, the CDR3 is TGTGCCAGCAGCTTGGCCTCGCCGGACAATGAGCAGTTCTTC.